The rows below give T cell receptor beta chains drawn from one sample of a study of T cell clones after liver transplantation. The data were produced by immunoSEQ multiplex PCR, yet TCRdb's version contains in-frame clones alone and is incomplete. The sample has about 120,000 clones, 90% seen once. Sequences were derived from CD4+ T cells from blood, sampled 12 months after liver transplant. Receptors originate from a human patient who received a liver transplant. Part of the T cells may come from the graft donor. CDR3s include the opening cysteine and the closing phenylalanine or tryptophan. A D gene is named only where the DNA matches it firmly. A clone size is listed for some rows: how often the clone was seen (once, few, many), or a class if it is expanded.

clone_size,d_call,j_call,v_call,cdr3_aa,cdr3_nt
-,-,TRBJ2-2,TRBV14,CASSQELGGELFF,TGTGCCAGCAGCCAAGAATTGGGCGGGGAGCTGTTTTTT
-,-,TRBJ1-5,TRBV9,CASSVGDTGNQPQHF,TGTGCCAGCAGCGTAGGGGACACCGGCAATCAGCCCCAGCATTTT
-,TRBD2,TRBJ2-7,TRBV7-2,CASSTRVPGGYEQYF,TGTGCCAGCAGCACCCGGGTACCGGGAGGATACGAGCAGTACTTC
-,-,TRBJ2-1,TRBV7-2,CASSSRSYNEQFF,TGTGCCAGCAGCTCTCGGTCGTACAATGAGCAGTTCTTC
-,-,TRBJ1-2,TRBV15,CATSRDRERGGPFHGYTF,TGTGCCACCAGCAGAGATAGGGAACGTGGCGGACCCTTCCATGGCTACACCTTC
-,TRBD1,TRBJ2-5,TRBV29-1,CSVTPGQGGTQYF,TGCAGCGTAACTCCGGGACAGGGGGGGACCCAGTACTTC
-,TRBD1,TRBJ2-7,TRBV18,CASSPMTGLHEQYF,TGTGCCAGCTCACCTATGACAGGGTTACACGAGCAGTACTTC
-,-,TRBJ1-5,TRBV12-5,CASGLAGLWGGSNQPQHF,TGTGCTAGTGGTTTGGCAGGTCTATGGGGTGGCAGCAATCAGCCCCAGCATTTT
-,TRBD1,TRBJ2-3,TRBV7-3,CASSLDRISTDTQYF,TGTGCCAGCAGCTTGGACAGGATTAGCACAGATACGCAGTATTTT
-,-,TRBJ2-4,TRBV5-4,CASSPRGQNIQYF,TGTGCCAGCAGCCCCCGGGGTCAGAACATTCAGTACTTC
-,-,TRBJ1-2,TRBV5-1,CASSPSGSWSYTF,TGCGCCAGCAGCCCATCCGGGTCCTGGAGCTACACCTTC
-,TRBD1,TRBJ1-1,TRBV28,CASSSTGGEAFF,TGTGCCAGCAGTTCGACAGGGGGCGAAGCTTTCTTT
-,TRBD2,TRBJ2-1,TRBV5-6,CASSSTSGRSFNYNEQFF,TGTGCCAGCAGCTCAACTAGCGGGAGGAGTTTCAACTACAATGAGCAGTTCTTC
-,-,TRBJ1-1,TRBV5-4,CASSPGGENTEAFF,TGTGCCAGCAGCCCCGGAGGGGAGAACACTGAAGCTTTCTTT
-,-,TRBJ2-3,TRBV2,CASSAPGTDTQYF,TGTGCCAGCAGCGCGCCCGGGACAGATACGCAGTATTTT
-,TRBD1,TRBJ1-5,TRBV7-2,CASSPGTGNQPQHF,TGTGCCAGCAGCCCCGGGACAGGCAATCAGCCCCAGCATTTT
-,TRBD1,TRBJ1-4,TRBV2,CASSDDRGMEKLFF,TGTGCCAGCAGTGATGACAGGGGGATGGAAAAACTGTTTTTT
-,-,TRBJ2-7,TRBV6-1,CASTGSYEQYF,TGTGCCAGCACCGGCTCCTACGAGCAGTACTTC
-,-,TRBJ2-1,TRBV9,CASSVDPLGGIRGNEQFF,TGTGCCAGCAGCGTAGACCCTCTTGGCGGGATAAGAGGCAATGAGCAGTTCTTC
-,TRBD2,TRBJ2-1,TRBV27,CASTLDPKFGTTLDNEQFF,TGTGCCAGCACCCTAGATCCGAAATTTGGGACTACGTTGGACAATGAGCAGTTCTTC
-,-,TRBJ1-4,TRBV27,CASSRNGNEKLFF,TGTGCCAGCAGCCGGAATGGTAATGAAAAACTGTTTTTT
-,-,TRBJ1-1,TRBV28,CASSLHLNTEAFF,TGTGCCAGCAGTTTACACCTGAACACTGAAGCTTTCTTT
few,-,TRBJ1-2,TRBV7-9,CASSLVAGDYGYTF,TGTGCCAGCAGCTTAGTCGCAGGGGACTATGGCTACACCTTC
-,-,TRBJ2-7,TRBV30,CAWRGTYEQYF,TGTGCCTGGAGGGGAACCTACGAGCAGTACTTC
-,TRBD1,TRBJ1-5,TRBV6-6,CASSYRGRLGNQPQHF,TGTGCCAGCAGTTACAGGGGGCGGCTAGGCAATCAGCCCCAGCATTTT
-,TRBD2,TRBJ2-1,TRBV4-3,CASSRKIGTSGGTPYNEQFF,TGCGCCAGCAGCCGGAAAATAGGGACTAGCGGAGGTACCCCCTACAATGAGCAGTTCTTC
-,-,TRBJ1-1,TRBV29-1,CSSWRDTEAFF,TGCAGCTCCTGGCGGGACACTGAAGCTTTCTTT
-,TRBD1,TRBJ2-5,TRBV10-1,CASSESRGQGKTQYF,TGCGCCAGCAGTGAGTCCCGGGGACAGGGGAAGACCCAGTACTTC
-,-,TRBJ2-3,TRBV5-4,CASSSPEGGGDTQYF,TGTGCCAGCAGCTCCCCCGAGGGAGGGGGAGATACGCAGTATTTT
-,-,TRBJ2-1,TRBV7-6,CASSLVQGRYNEQFF,TGTGCCAGCAGCTTAGTACAGGGGAGGTACAATGAGCAGTTCTTC
-,-,TRBJ2-7,TRBV5-1,CASSLVGGPEQYF,TGCGCCAGCAGCTTGGTGGGGGGTCCCGAGCAGTACTTC
once,-,TRBJ2-7,TRBV15,CATSDPQGGSYEQYF,TGTGCCACCAGCGACCCCCAGGGGGGCTCCTACGAGCAGTACTTC
-,-,TRBJ1-2,TRBV7-9,CASSPGTLLYYGYTF,TGTGCCAGCAGCCCCGGGACATTACTATACTATGGCTACACCTTC
-,TRBD2,TRBJ2-4,TRBV15,CATSGGRVSKNIQYF,TGTGCCACCAGCGGCGGGAGGGTTTCCAAAAACATTCAGTACTTC
-,TRBD2,TRBJ2-1,TRBV4-2,CASSQGRLAGGPDNEQFF,TGTGCCAGCAGCCAAGGTAGGCTAGCGGGAGGCCCTGACAATGAGCAGTTCTTC
-,-,TRBJ1-6,TRBV7-3,CASSLRQDNSPLHF,TGTGCCAGCAGCTTACGACAGGATAATTCACCCCTCCACTTT
-,TRBD1,TRBJ1-3,TRBV4-1,CASSQGRQGSSGNTIYF,TGCGCCAGCAGCCAAGGGCGACAGGGAAGCTCTGGAAACACCATATATTTT
-,-,TRBJ2-7,TRBV5-1,CASTNALSSYEQYF,TGCGCCAGCACCAATGCATTGAGCTCCTACGAGCAGTACTTC
-,-,TRBJ2-5,TRBV7-9,CASSEGLTFQETQYF,TGTGCCAGCAGCGAGGGTTTGACGTTCCAAGAGACCCAGTACTTC
-,-,TRBJ2-7,TRBV5-4,CASSLGSGTSYEQYF,TGTGCCAGCAGCTTGGGTAGCGGCACCTCCTACGAGCAGTACTTC
-,-,TRBJ1-5,TRBV30,CAWSVQAGRYQPQHF,TGTGCCTGGAGTGTACAGGCAGGGCGATATCAGCCCCAGCATTTT
-,TRBD1,TRBJ2-7,TRBV5-1,CASSQGGQGQEEQYF,TGCGCCAGCAGCCAAGGGGGACAGGGCCAGGAAGAGCAGTACTTC
-,TRBD1,TRBJ2-3,TRBV5-1,CASRTGRTDTQYF,TGCGCCAGTCGGACAGGGCGAACAGATACGCAGTATTTT
-,-,TRBJ2-5,TRBV5-5,CASSFQTQETQYF,TGTGCCAGCAGCTTCCAGACCCAAGAGACCCAGTACTTC
-,-,TRBJ2-2,TRBV6-1,CASSGRLLGPNTGELFF,TGTGCCAGCAGTGGACGCCTTCTTGGACCTAACACCGGGGAGCTGTTTTTT
-,-,TRBJ2-3,TRBV2,CASSPTDTQYF,TGTGCCAGCAGTCCCACAGATACGCAGTATTTT
-,-,TRBJ1-1,TRBV6-6,CASSNKWANTEAFF,TGTGCGTCCAGCAACAAGTGGGCGAACACTGAAGCTTTCTTT
-,-,TRBJ1-5,TRBV28,CASSLLKGGNRYSNQPQHF,TGTGCCAGCAGTTTATTGAAGGGGGGGAACAGATATAGCAATCAGCCCCAGCATTTT
-,-,TRBJ2-7,TRBV14,CASSHGPASSYEQYF,TGTGCCAGCAGCCACGGACCGGCGAGCTCCTACGAGCAGTACTTC
-,-,TRBJ2-1,TRBV5-6,CASSLQGRSGRVSEQFF,TGTGCCAGCAGCTTACAGGGGAGATCGGGGAGGGTCTCTGAGCAGTTCTTC
-,TRBD1,TRBJ2-5,TRBV27,CASRLTGYETQYF,TGTGCCAGCAGGCTGACAGGGTATGAGACCCAGTACTTC
-,-,TRBJ2-7,TRBV28,CASSLFAVSPGDEQYF,TGTGCCAGCAGTTTATTCGCCGTTAGCCCAGGGGACGAGCAGTACTTC
-,-,TRBJ2-6,TRBV15,CATSREMGAGANVLTF,TGTGCCACCAGCAGAGAGATGGGTGCCGGGGCCAACGTCCTGACTTTC
once,TRBD1,TRBJ1-1,TRBV5-8,CASSFPNRGRGNTEAFF,TGTGCCAGCAGCTTTCCAAACAGGGGGCGGGGGAACACTGAAGCTTTCTTT
-,-,TRBJ1-5,TRBV19,CASTEWRGPGNQPQHF,TGTGCCAGTACCGAATGGCGGGGACCGGGGAATCAGCCCCAGCATTTT
-,-,TRBJ1-5,TRBV6-5,CASSYKLDQPQHF,TGTGCCAGCAGTTACAAACTCGATCAGCCCCAGCATTTT
-,TRBD1,TRBJ1-3,TRBV2,CASSDLWVWDRGTAGNTIYF,TGTGCCAGCAGTGACTTGTGGGTGTGGGACAGGGGCACCGCGGGAAACACCATATATTTT
-,TRBD1,TRBJ2-7,TRBV6-4,CASTLLSGTEPFSYEQYF,TGTGCCAGCACCTTACTTTCCGGGACAGAACCTTTCTCCTACGAGCAGTACTTC
-,TRBD1,TRBJ2-7,TRBV7-3,CASSLTGTGGYEQYF,TGTGCCAGCAGCTTAACCGGGACAGGGGGCTACGAGCAGTACTTC
-,TRBD1,TRBJ1-5,TRBV7-2,CASSLGQGLNQPQHF,TGTGCCAGCAGCTTAGGACAGGGCCTCAATCAGCCCCAGCATTTT